This T cell receptor (beta chain) was obtained from a study of blood T cell repertoires in COVID-19 (dated by TCRdb to 2020 to 2022). With respect to the entire study: Samples from collaborators originated in the United States, Italy and Spain and spanned both the acute and convalescent phases of COVID-19. The prospective study material was composed of cDNA or gDNA derived from T cells, B-cell-depleted T cells, or PBMCs. Subjects who had been exposed to COVID-19, were actively infected with it, or had recovered from it provided the deeply sampled blood TCRbeta repertoires that made up the dataset. The repertoires were released in a freely available public database intended as a resource for research on the immune response to SARS-CoV-2. Samples came from the ongoing ImmuneRACE study (first 160 participants) plus 1,254 subjects from 6 global collaborators. A de-identified subject ID, COVID-19 status, age in years and sex were almost always included in the sample metadata. Where HLA class I and class II types were available, the types were taken from metadata supplied by the sample provider, not from assay-based typing. Paper-wide results and their limitations: The amount of clinical and demographic metadata varied by source and participant and was provided uncurated.

Collaborating institutions collected whole blood in K2EDTA tubes following their own protocols. Collaborator samples were shipped for TCRbeta analysis as frozen whole blood, isolated PBMCs, or DNA extracted from either sample type. TCRbeta CDR3 regions were amplified from genomic DNA by means of the immunoSEQ Assay, a bias-controlled multiplex PCR. The original pipeline was this. The number of nucleated cells in each sample was estimated by amplification of reference gene primers within the assay. Sequence reads were collapsed and filtered to measure the absolute abundance of every unique TCRbeta CDR3 rearrangement. For each sample, productive Simpson clonality was calculated by taking the square root of Simpson's diversity index across productive rearrangements. Drawn from immuneACCESS, this table holds only the in-frame rearrangements with V and J called that TCRdb kept. Clones are partly lost; checked studies trace under half to an unresolved V gene and leave the rest unexplained. The V and J calls and the clone size are those of that table, but D and trimming were determined from the DNA. The sample table contains under 250,000 clones; only one count was recorded for 82% of them. In total, the top ten clones hold roughly 12% of the sample.

In regard to this clone: The antigen this receptor binds is unknown. No per-base quality is available; no much larger clone lies one base away.

From cysteine to phenylalanine, the CDR3 is 16 amino acids long. Here the CDR3 DNA is all that survives: 48 bases in frame from base 1. Per the germline V gene, SGHRS is the CDR1 and YFSETQ is the CDR2. The junction carries 9 bases between V and J, which are trimmed by 0 bases and 0 bases respectively. What was sequenced was peripheral blood. The chain was built from TRBV5-1 and TRBJ2-2; the D gene is perhaps TRBD1, from 6 matching bases. This TCR derives from a middle-aged woman with acute or convalescent COVID-19. The sequenced DNA is TGCGCCAGCAGCTTGGTTGGGGGCCCGAACACCGGGGAGCTGTTTTTT. It is translated as CASSLVGGPNTGELFF. This CDR3, with the reference TRBV5-1 and TRBJ2-2 proteins standing in past its ends, gives the full variable domain KAGVTQTPRYLIKTRGQQVTLSCSPISGHRSVSWYQQTPGQGLQFLFEYFSETQRNKGNFPGRFSGRQFSNSRSEMNVSTLELGDSALYLCASSLVGGPNTGELFFGEGSRLTVL.